This TCR beta chain was profiled in a study of radiotherapy plus CTLA-4 blockade in lung cancer. Clones were read by immunoSEQ multiplex PCR, and TCRdb kept only the in-frame ones, dropping some. The sample has more than 30,000 clones, roughly 71% seen once. Germline lookup yields CDR1 SGHDT and CDR2 YYEEEE. The V gene end was trimmed by 1 base and the J gene end by 2 bases; junction bases not matched to a gene: 10. The CDR3 consists of 18 residues. Alongside CTLA-4 blockade with ipilimumab, patients with chemo-refractory metastatic non-small-cell lung cancer received focal radiation. This clone turned up a few times.

The material sequenced was peripheral blood, taken from a patient treated with radiotherapy plus ipilimumab. This clonotype was obtained from a human donor with non-small cell lung cancer who had stable disease on radiotherapy plus ipilimumab. The chain has TRBV5-6 and TRBJ2-5, with TRBD2 matching over 11 bases. For the CDR3, the DNA is TGTGCCAGCAGCTTGCTCTTTAGGGGACTAGCGGATCAAGAGACCCAGTACTTC. It is translated as CASSLLFRGLADQETQYF.